These 4 T cell receptor beta chains came from one sample sequenced in a study of human thymus T cells. Generated by immunoSEQ multiplex PCR, the TCRdb table keeps only in-frame clones and is missing some. The sample carries roughly 130,000 clones, around 94% recorded once. Thymus tissue for the work was resected from patients undergoing corrective heart surgery. Specimen: thymus tissue. Every receptor here comes from a boy under three years old with a congenital heart defect but otherwise immunologically healthy.

J is TRBJ1-1 and V is TRBV5-1, with D uncertain. Germline assignment: CDR1 SGHRS and CDR2 YFSETQ. Trimming shortened V by 0 bases and J by 1 base, and 16 bases separated the two germline ends. The CDR3 consists of 17 residues. Here the CDR3 DNA reads TGCGCCAGCAGCTTGGGAGGGTCGGTGCCGGCGAACACTGAAGCTTTCTTT. It codes for CASSLGGSVPANTEAFF.

The V gene is TRBV4-3, the J gene TRBJ1-2, with D possibly TRBD1 on 6 matching bases. CDR1 and CDR2 (germline): LGHNA, YSLEER. This CDR3 contains 19 residues. Deletions cut 4 bases from V and 0 bases from J, with 24 bases between. The CDR3 region is CASSRRCGDTDFSNYGYTF. The CDR3 nucleotides read TGCGCCAGCAGCCGACGTTGCGGGGACACGGACTTTTCTAACTATGGCTACACCTTC.

This chain connects TRBV9 to TRBJ1-2, with D perhaps matching TRBD1 (6 bases). Looked up from germline, CDR1 is SGDLS and CDR2 is YYNGEE. The CDR3 extends over 16 amino acids. The V end was cut by 0 bases, the J end by 4 bases, with 16 bases between. CDR3 loop: CASSVGGPATSYGYTF. In DNA form, the CDR3 reads TGTGCCAGCAGCGTAGGGGGGCCAGCCACTTCCTATGGCTACACCTTC.

This chain uses TRBV9 with TRBJ2-5; 9 positions agree with TRBD1. With 0 bases clipped from V and 2 bases from J, the junction kept 8 bases outside the gene matches. There are 17 residues in the CDR3. Germline loops: CDR1 SGDLS, CDR2 YYNGEE. The CDR3 loop reads CASSVGQRTGVQETQYF. In DNA, the CDR3 is TGTGCCAGCAGCGTAGGACAAAGGACAGGGGTACAAGAGACCCAGTACTTC.